A single sample gave rise to the 19 T cell receptor beta chains below, sequenced in a study of T cell responses to AZD1222 COVID-19 vaccine. The repertoire was sequenced with immunoSEQ multiplex PCR; TCRdb's copy has only in-frame clones and lacks some. Of about 97,000 clones in the sample, about 90% were seen once. Sequencing used peripheral blood, obtained 28 days after the second AZD1222 dose. Source of these receptors: an adult who received the AZD1222 COVID-19 vaccine.

This chain uses TRBV12-5 with TRBJ1-2; a weak D match, TRBD1 (5 bases). Germline loops: CDR1 LGHNT, CDR2 FRNRAP. The ends were cut back, 2 bases at V and 8 bases at J, with 18 bases in the middle. The length of the CDR3 is 15 residues. The CDR3 nucleotides read TGTGCTAGTGGTTTGCCTTTAAGCAGGGCCATAGGCTACACCTTC. Amino acid sequence: CASGLPLSRAIGYTF.

The chain employs TRBV7-2 and TRBJ1-6, with a tentative D call TRBD1 (5 bases). The V end lost 5 bases, the J end lost 8 bases, and 16 bases lay between the germline ends. This CDR3 contains 15 residues. From germline, CDR1 is SGHTA and CDR2 FQGNSA. The CDR3 nucleotides are TGTGCCAGCAGCCCAGGACAACTTGGTCATTCACCCCTCCACTTT. Translating gives CASSPGQLGHSPLHF.

This clone appeared once. This sequence joins TRBV19 and TRBJ2-1; TRBD2 agrees at 15 bases. The CDR3 covers 18 residues. Germline lookup yields CDR1 LNHDA and CDR2 SQIVND (reference sequence). The trim removed 6 bases at V and 8 bases at J, leaving 14 bases unmatched. CDR3 coding DNA: TGTGCCAGTAGCCCCAGGACTAGCGGGGGGGCCCAGTCCCATGAGCAGTTCTTC. It specifies CASSPRTSGGAQSHEQFF.

The gene calls are TRBV19 and TRBJ1-2; D gene uncertain. In germline, CDR1 is LNHDA, CDR2 SQIVND (reference sequence). V dropped 7 bases and J dropped 2 bases, with 14 bases sitting between them. The CDR3 is 14 amino acids. The chain's CDR3 is CASNTRALNYGYTF. The CDR3 DNA sequence: TGTGCCAGTAATACCCGGGCCTTGAACTATGGCTACACCTTC.

Here the CDR3 reads CASSPGTGLYNEKLFF. CDR3 DNA: TGTGCCAGCAGCCCCGGGACGGGACTCTATAATGAAAAACTGTTTTTT. V is TRBV7-6 and J is TRBJ1-4; D is perhaps TRBD1 (5 bases). The CDR3 is made up of 16 amino acids. CDR1 is SGHVS, CDR2 FNYEAQ, per germline. Trimming removed 5 bases at V and 4 bases at J, with 17 bases between.

The chain carries TRBV30 and TRBJ1-4; possibly TRBD1 for D (5 bases). Germline V gene data show CDR1 as GTSNPN and CDR2 as SVGIG (reference sequence). V gave up 4 bases and J gave up 1 base, with 7 bases separating them. This CDR3 spans 13 amino acids. The CDR3 bases are TGTGCCTGGACTGGGGGAACTAATGAAAAACTGTTTTTT. Encoded protein: CAWTGGTNEKLFF.

V is TRBV2 and J is TRBJ1-5; no clear D gene. Per the germline V gene, CDR1 is SNHLY and CDR2 is FYNNEI. The CDR3 length is 15 residues. V lost 4 bases to trimming and J lost 3 bases, with 13 bases between them. The CDR3 DNA follows: TGTGCCAGCAGTGTGCAGCGGTCCTACAATCAGCCCCAGCATTTT. It translates to CASSVQRSYNQPQHF.

The gene calls are TRBV23-1 and TRBJ2-7; D is possibly TRBD2 (6 bases). TRBV23-1 is given ORF status, its function remaining uncertain. Between the trimmed V and J ends, which lost 1 base and 6 bases, there was a span of 19 bases. The CDR3 loop spans 16 amino acids. The CDR3 DNA reads TGCGCCAGCAGTCAATGGGAGGCTAGCCGCCCCCGCGAGCAGTACTTC. Translated, it gives CASSQWEASRPREQYF.

About this clone itself: Other nucleotide sequences in the sample specify the same CDR3. V gene TRBV29-1 combines with J gene TRBJ1-2; no definite D call. The CDR3 extends over 8 amino acids. The germline V gene encodes CDR1 SQVTM and CDR2 ANQGSEA. The ends were cut back, 6 bases at V and 7 bases at J, with 3 bases in the middle. CDR3 sequence: CSVGGYTF. CDR3 nucleotides: TGCAGCGTGGGTGGCTACACCTTC.

This chain connects TRBV11-2 to TRBJ2-1; 8 bases align to TRBD1. This CDR3 comprises 18 residues. Trimming took 1 base from V and 4 from J; bases not matched to a gene: 12. The germline gives CDR1 SGHAT, CDR2 FQNNGV. CDR3: CASSLGQGLSPPYNEQFF. CDR3 coding DNA: TGTGCCAGCAGCTTAGGACAGGGGTTAAGCCCTCCTTACAATGAGCAGTTCTTC.

This chain uses TRBV19 with TRBJ2-2; D perhaps matches TRBD1 (6 bases). Germline loops: CDR1 LNHDA, CDR2 SQIVND (reference sequence). Trimming stripped 4 bases from V and 4 bases from J, with 13 bases between. The CDR3 is 15 amino acids. The CDR3 DNA is TGTGCCAGTAGTAGTCCGGGACAAGGCACCGGGGAGCTGTTTTTT. As protein: CASSSPGQGTGELFF.

This chain links TRBV9 with TRBJ1-1; the D is unclear. The CDR3 is 11 residues long. V gave up 0 bases and J gave up 4 bases, with 1 base separating them. Germline assignment: CDR1 SGDLS and CDR2 YYNGEE. The CDR3 DNA follows: TGTGCCAGCAGCGTAGTCACTGAAGCTTTCTTT. It yields the protein CASSVVTEAFF. Looking up the rest from reference TRBV9 and TRBJ1-1 gives the full variable domain: DSGVTQTPKHLITATGQRVTLRCSPRSGDLSVYWYQQSLDQGLQFLIQYYNGEERAKGNILERFSAQQFPDLHSELNLSSLELGDSALYFCASSVVTEAFFGQGTRLTVV.

V gene TRBV6-5 combines with J gene TRBJ2-7; 9 nucleotides match TRBD2. The CDR3 is 14 residues long. V shed 7 bases and J 2 bases; nucleotides not matched to a gene: 6. Germline values: CDR1 MNHEY, CDR2 SVGAGI. CDR3 amino acids: CASTSAGGTYEQYF. In DNA form, the CDR3 reads TGTGCCAGCACCTCAGCGGGGGGAACCTACGAGCAGTACTTC.

The sample holds one count of this clone. The chain has TRBV18 and TRBJ2-5; D gene unclear. The CDR3 sequence is 14 residues long. Per the germline V gene, CDR1 is KGHSH and CDR2 is LQKENI. Between the trimmed V and J ends, which lost 1 base and 3 bases, there was a span of 9 bases. The CDR3 nucleotides read TGTGCCAGCTCACCACAAGCTGGTAAAGAGACCCAGTACTTC. Protein product: CASSPQAGKETQYF.

The CDR3 nucleotides read TGTGCCAGCAGTCCATTAGGAACGTTCACTGAAGCTTTCTTT. Translated: CASSPLGTFTEAFF. This chain connects TRBV27 to TRBJ1-1; D is undetermined. The CDR3 has 14 amino acids. Between the trimmed V and J ends, which lost 5 bases and 4 bases, there was a span of 14 bases. Germline CDR1 MNHEY, CDR2 SMNVEV (reference sequence).

The V and J genes are TRBV5-1 and TRBJ1-1, with D possibly being TRBD1 (5 bases). Looked up from germline, CDR1 is SGHRS and CDR2 is YFSETQ. This CDR3 is 17 amino acids long. V lost 4 bases and J lost 3, with 22 bases in between. The CDR3 coding sequence is TGCGCCAGCAGCCCGGGTCGGGTTGGGGGGTTCGACACTGAAGCTTTCTTT. It codes for CASSPGRVGGFDTEAFF.

The chain uses TRBV27 and TRBJ1-1; no clear D. V was pared by 6 bases and J by 0 bases, with 11 bases between. This CDR3 is built from 14 residues. Germline loops: CDR1 MNHEY, CDR2 SMNVEV (reference sequence). The CDR3 loop is CASRPEVVNTEAFF. The CDR3 nucleotides are TGTGCCAGCAGACCGGAGGTTGTGAACACTGAAGCTTTCTTT.

This clone was observed once. The genes are TRBV19 and TRBJ2-2; 8 bases are a match to TRBD1. Germline CDR1 reads LNHDA; CDR2 reads SQIVND (reference sequence). The CDR3 extends over 13 amino acids. V gave up 5 bases and J gave up 14 bases; unmatched junction bases: 10. The CDR3: CASSPPGRGRLFF. As DNA, the CDR3 is TGTGCCAGTAGTCCCCCGGGCAGGGGGCGACTGTTTTTT.

V is TRBV2 and J is TRBJ2-1, with 7 bases lining up with TRBD2. J was trimmed by 5 bases and V by 5 bases; bases with no gene match: 6. CDR3 length: 14 amino acids. The germline V gene encodes CDR1 SNHLY and CDR2 FYNNEI. The CDR3: CASSKGLLNNEQFF. In nucleotides, the CDR3 is TGTGCCAGCAGTAAGGGACTACTTAACAATGAGCAGTTCTTC.